This TCR beta chain was identified in a study of blood T cell repertoires in COVID-19. The CDR3 length is 16 residues. J was trimmed by 6 bases and V by 5 bases; bases with no gene match: 11. From germline, CDR1 is SGHVS and CDR2 FNYEAQ. Per the study methods: The authors estimated nucleated cell counts from reference gene primer amplification. Measured with immunoSEQ multiplex PCR; TCRdb has only the in-frame clones, and not every one. The DNA was the basis for D and trimming; V, J and clone size are from that table. The top ten hold over 7.5% of the sample, which has about 150,000 clones, 81% seen once.

This clonotype was sampled from an older woman with active or convalescent COVID-19. This rearrangement joins TRBV7-6 to TRBJ2-1, with 9 bases fitting TRBD1. What was sequenced was peripheral blood. This chain's CDR3 is CASSIQQGASFNEQFF. The DNA for the CDR3 is TGTGCCAGCAGCATCCAACAGGGGGCCTCGTTCAATGAGCAGTTCTTC.